The 2 T cell receptor beta chains presented below share a single source sample, sequenced in a study of radiotherapy plus CTLA-4 blockade in lung cancer. TCRdb's copy holds only in-frame clones and misses some; the assay was immunoSEQ multiplex PCR. The data show about 56,000 clones, roughly 80% seen once. The starting material was peripheral blood, obtained from a patient treated with radiotherapy plus ipilimumab. These receptor sequences come from a human donor with non-small cell lung cancer who had a complete response to radiotherapy plus ipilimumab.

In nucleotides, the CDR3 is TGCGCCAGCAGCTTGGGGCCTCCCCTCTGGCAGGGGAGTCTGAACACTGAAGCTTTCTTT. It translates to CASSLGPPLWQGSLNTEAFF. The rearrangement joins TRBV5-1 to TRBJ1-1, with D possibly being TRBD1 (6 bases). CDR1 is SGHRS and CDR2 is YFSETQ in the germline V gene. This CDR3 has 20 amino acids. The V gene lost 0 bases and the J gene lost 0 bases, with 24 bases spanning the gap.

The chain recombines TRBV5-1 with TRBJ2-3; tentatively, D is TRBD2 (6 bases). Trimming cost V 1 base and J 2 bases, with 14 bases left between them. The V gene's germline CDR1 is SGHRS and CDR2 YFSETQ. The CDR3 consists of 16 residues. The DNA of the CDR3 is TGCGCCAGCAGCTTGACAGGAGGGGCACACACAGATACGCAGTATTTT. It specifies CASSLTGGAHTDTQYF. The variable domain in full, with the rest retrieved from reference TRBV5-1 and TRBJ2-3, is KAGVTQTPRYLIKTRGQQVTLSCSPISGHRSVSWYQQTPGQGLQFLFEYFSETQRNKGNFPGRFSGRQFSNSRSEMNVSTLELGDSALYLCASSLTGGAHTDTQYFGPGTRLTVL.